This record looks at one T cell receptor (beta chain) sequence and its context. Its matching antigen is unknown. In the PCR, 60 Vbeta and 13 Jbeta primers were used. Generated by immunoSEQ multiplex PCR, the TCRdb table keeps only in-frame clones and is missing some. The sample contains more than 150,000 clones, about 80% of which appear only once. This CDR3 contains 15 residues. CDR1 is SGHRS and CDR2 is YFSETQ in the germline V gene. Between the trimmed V and J ends, which lost 0 bases and 2 bases, there was a span of 8 bases. The data stem from a study of cytomegalovirus exposure and HLA in healthy donors. Notes on the study in general: Most of the TCR beta V segments (in an earlier analysis) were productive either about 90% or about 30% of the time.

Healthy bone marrow donors formed the donor group. Sequencing was performed on PBMCs. This clonotype was sampled from a boy younger than 18 in good health and CMV-seronegative. The gene calls are TRBV5-1 and TRBJ2-2, with a possible D match to TRBD1 (6 bases). The CDR3 loop reads CASSLDRVNTGELFF. The CDR3 DNA reads as TGCGCCAGCAGCTTGGACAGGGTAAACACCGGGGAGCTGTTTTTT. Combining the CDR3 with reference TRBV5-1 and TRBJ2-2 gives the whole variable domain KAGVTQTPRYLIKTRGQQVTLSCSPISGHRSVSWYQQTPGQGLQFLFEYFSETQRNKGNFPGRFSGRQFSNSRSEMNVSTLELGDSALYLCASSLDRVNTGELFFGEGSRLTVL.